This entry features one T cell receptor (beta chain) sequence. Its target is not known. The sample is drawn from a study of shared clonotypes between healthy human individuals. With 7 bases removed from V and 9 bases from J, the gap between germline ends came to 11 bases. Per germline, CDR1 SGHKS and CDR2 YYEKEE (reference sequence). The CDR3 runs 11 residues. TCRdb keeps only in-frame clones here, not all; method: immunoSEQ multiplex PCR. The sample holds about 1.5 million clones, 95% to 97% seen once. Overall study findings and caveats: Researchers sampled only blood; tissue repertoires likely differ. Rarefaction analysis demonstrated incomplete sorted-subset sequencing notwithstanding large depth. Clonotypes shared by all four sorted-subset donors had higher generation probabilities than non-shared clonotypes. Few donors restricted represented genetic and exposure-history diversity.

The clonotype comes from a man between 25 and 39 years old in good health. This chain connects TRBV5-5 to TRBJ2-1; no firm D call. Sample: naive CD4+ T cells sorted from blood. Subset meaning: CD45RA+ positively selected. The DNA of the CDR3 is TGTGCCAGCTTCGACCCCGCTGAGCAGTTCTTC. The encoded protein is CASFDPAEQFF.